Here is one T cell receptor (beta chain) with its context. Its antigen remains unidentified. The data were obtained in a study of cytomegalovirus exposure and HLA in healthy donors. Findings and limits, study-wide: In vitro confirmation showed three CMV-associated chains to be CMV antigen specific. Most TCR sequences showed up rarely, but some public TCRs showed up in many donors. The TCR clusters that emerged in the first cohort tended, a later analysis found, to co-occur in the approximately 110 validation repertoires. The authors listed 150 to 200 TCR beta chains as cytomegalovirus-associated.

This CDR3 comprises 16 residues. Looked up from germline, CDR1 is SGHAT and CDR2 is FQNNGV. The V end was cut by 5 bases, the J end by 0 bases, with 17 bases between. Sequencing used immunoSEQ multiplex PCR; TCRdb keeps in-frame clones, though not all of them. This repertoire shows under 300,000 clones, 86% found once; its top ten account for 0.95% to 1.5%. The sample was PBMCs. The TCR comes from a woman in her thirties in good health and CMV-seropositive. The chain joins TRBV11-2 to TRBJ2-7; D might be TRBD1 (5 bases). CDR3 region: CASSLPLTELSYEQYF. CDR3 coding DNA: TGTGCCAGCAGCCTTCCCCTGACAGAGCTCTCCTACGAGCAGTACTTC.